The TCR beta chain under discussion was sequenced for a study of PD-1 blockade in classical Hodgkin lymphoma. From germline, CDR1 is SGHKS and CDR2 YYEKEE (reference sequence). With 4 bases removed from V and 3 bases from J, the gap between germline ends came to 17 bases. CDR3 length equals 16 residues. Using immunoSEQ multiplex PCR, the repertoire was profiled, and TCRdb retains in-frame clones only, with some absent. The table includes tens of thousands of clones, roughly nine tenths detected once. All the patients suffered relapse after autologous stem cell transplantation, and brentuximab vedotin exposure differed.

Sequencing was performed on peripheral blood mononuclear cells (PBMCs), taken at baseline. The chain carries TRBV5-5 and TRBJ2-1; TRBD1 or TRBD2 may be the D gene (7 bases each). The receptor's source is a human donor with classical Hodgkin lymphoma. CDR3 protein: CASSGQAGAFYNEQFF. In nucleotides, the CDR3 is TGTGCCAGCAGCGGACAGGCGGGGGCTTTCTACAATGAGCAGTTCTTC.